This TCR beta chain came from a study of blood T cell repertoires in COVID-19. Turning to the study itself: The origin of the acute and convalescent COVID-19 samples was the United States, Italy and Spain. T cells, B-cell-depleted T cells, or PBMCs supplied cDNA or gDNA.

As processed by the authors: For nucleated cells, counts were estimated from reference gene primer amplification. Here immunoSEQ multiplex PCR was the method, and the copy in TCRdb shows in-frame clones only, minus some. V, J and clone size reflect that table, while D and trimming were determined from the DNA. The sample includes 150,000 to 160,000 clones, around 80% of them seen just once. The TCR comes from a woman in her fifties or sixties with acute or convalescent COVID-19. Sequences were obtained from peripheral blood.

CDR3 sequence: CASSVDGLTSTDTQYF. CDR3 in DNA: TGTGCCAGCAGCGTAGATGGACTAACCAGCACAGATACGCAGTATTTT. The chain uses TRBV9 and TRBJ2-3, with D possibly TRBD2 on 6 matching bases. The CDR3 consists of 16 residues. Looked up from germline, CDR1 is SGDLS and CDR2 is YYNGEE. V shed 0 bases and J shed 0 bases, with 11 bases lying between them.